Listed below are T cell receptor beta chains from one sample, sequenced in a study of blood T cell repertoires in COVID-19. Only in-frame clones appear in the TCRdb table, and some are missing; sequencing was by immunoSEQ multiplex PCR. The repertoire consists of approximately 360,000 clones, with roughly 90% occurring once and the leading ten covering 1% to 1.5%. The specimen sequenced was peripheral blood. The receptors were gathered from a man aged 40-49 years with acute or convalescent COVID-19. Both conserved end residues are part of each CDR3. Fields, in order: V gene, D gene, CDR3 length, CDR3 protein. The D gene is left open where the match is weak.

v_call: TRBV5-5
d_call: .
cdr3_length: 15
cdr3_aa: CASSLGQGAYNEQFF

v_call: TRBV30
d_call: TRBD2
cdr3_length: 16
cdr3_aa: CAWSVGTSGTYNEQFF

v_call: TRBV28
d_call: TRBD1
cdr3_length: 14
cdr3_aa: CASSPLLTGHGYTF

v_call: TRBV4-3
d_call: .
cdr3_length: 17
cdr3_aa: CASSQESRGSNTDTQYF

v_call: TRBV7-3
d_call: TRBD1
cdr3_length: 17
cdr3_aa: CASSLNSGTGSAGELFF

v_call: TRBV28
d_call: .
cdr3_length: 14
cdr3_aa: CASTLGAVEEKLFF

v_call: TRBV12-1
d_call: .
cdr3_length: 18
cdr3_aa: CASSTKTSGGPGTGELFF

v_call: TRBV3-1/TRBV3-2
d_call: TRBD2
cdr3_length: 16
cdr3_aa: CASSQEVLAGGNEQFF

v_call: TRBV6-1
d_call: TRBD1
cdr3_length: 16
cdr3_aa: CASSVSRQGANTEAFF

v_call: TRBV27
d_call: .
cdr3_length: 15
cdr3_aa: CASRGGSSYNSPLHF

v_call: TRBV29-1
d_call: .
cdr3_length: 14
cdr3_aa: CSVTGRTEGTEAFF

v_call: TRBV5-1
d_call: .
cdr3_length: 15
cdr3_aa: CASSPSAGDNQPQHF

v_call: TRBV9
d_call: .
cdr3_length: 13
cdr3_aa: CASSAHQDTEAFF

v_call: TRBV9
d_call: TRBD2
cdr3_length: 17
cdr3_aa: CASSVTTRGGDPYTQYF

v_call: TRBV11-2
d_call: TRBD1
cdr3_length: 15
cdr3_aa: CASSLPGQGPYEQYF

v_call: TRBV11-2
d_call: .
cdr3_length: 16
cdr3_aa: CASSFGQGPIYNEQFF

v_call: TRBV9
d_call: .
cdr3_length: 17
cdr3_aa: CASSAGVGADSGNTIYF

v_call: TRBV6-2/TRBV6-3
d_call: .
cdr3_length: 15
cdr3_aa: CASSYSGRLDTEAFF

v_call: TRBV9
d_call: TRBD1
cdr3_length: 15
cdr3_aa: CASSVSGQGNTEAFF

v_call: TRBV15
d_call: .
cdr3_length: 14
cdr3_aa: CATSRGRENTEAFF

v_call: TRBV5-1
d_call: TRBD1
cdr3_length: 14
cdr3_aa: CASSVRGQGSEQYF

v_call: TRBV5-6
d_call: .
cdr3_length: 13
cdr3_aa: CASSLLGSNEQFF

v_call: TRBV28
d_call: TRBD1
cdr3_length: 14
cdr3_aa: CASTLRQGSYEQYF

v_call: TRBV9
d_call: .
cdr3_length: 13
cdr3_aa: CASSATPGAKQFF

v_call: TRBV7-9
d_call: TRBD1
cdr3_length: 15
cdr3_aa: CASSSTGGSNLKQYF

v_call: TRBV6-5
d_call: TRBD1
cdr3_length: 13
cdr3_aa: CASRRQGGGELFF

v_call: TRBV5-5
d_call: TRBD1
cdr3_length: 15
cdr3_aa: CASSKTGANSYEQYF